A single sample gave rise to the 30 T cell receptor beta chains below, sequenced in a study of STAT5B mutations in CD4+ large granular lymphocyte leukemia. Clones were sequenced by immunoSEQ multiplex PCR, and TCRdb holds only the in-frame ones, with some missing. Seen here are approximately 21,000 clones, 78% observed once, and the top ten hold about 0.42%. The sequencing input was CD4+ T cells from blood buffy coats. These receptors were taken from a human donor in good health.

This clone was picked up one time. The chain uses TRBV6-1 and TRBJ1-4; a weak D match, TRBD1 (5 bases). Per the germline V gene, CDR1 is MNHNS and CDR2 is SASEGT. The CDR3 totals 14 residues. Trimming took 5 bases from V and 5 from J, leaving 12 bases between them. CDR3 loop: CASSPRGRNEKLFF. In nucleotides, the CDR3 is TGTGCCAGCAGTCCGAGGGGACGGAATGAAAAACTGTTTTTT.

The rearrangement joins TRBV6-6 to TRBJ1-2; no reliable D call. The CDR3 covers 13 residues. Germline values: CDR1 MNHNY, CDR2 SVGAGI (reference sequence). The V end lost 0 bases, the J end lost 1 base, and 3 bases lay between the germline ends. CDR3 sequence: CASSYSDNYGYTF. The CDR3 nucleotides are TGTGCCAGCAGTTACTCCGATAACTATGGCTACACCTTC.

This chain connects TRBV6-1 to TRBJ2-5, with TRBD1 as a possible D gene (5 bases). In germline, CDR1 is MNHNS, CDR2 SASEGT. V lost 3 bases and J lost 5, with 10 bases in between. The CDR3 length is 13 residues. CDR3 amino acids: CASSDRARETQYF. DNA for the CDR3: TGTGCCAGCAGTGACAGGGCGCGGGAGACCCAGTACTTC.

The rearrangement uses TRBV15 and TRBJ2-3; 8 bases map to TRBD2. CDR1 and CDR2 from the germline V gene are LNHNV and YYDKDF (reference sequence). This CDR3 has 15 residues. V was pared by 5 bases and J by 5 bases, with 9 bases of the junction left unmatched. The CDR3 reads CATSWSSGMGDTQYF. The CDR3 bases are TGTGCCACCAGCTGGAGTAGCGGGATGGGAGATACGCAGTATTTT.

The V gene is TRBV4-3, the J gene TRBJ2-1; D might be TRBD2 (6 bases). The CDR3 is made up of 13 amino acids. The germline CDR1 and CDR2 sequences are LGHNA and YSLEER. Trimming stripped 2 bases from V and 9 bases from J, with 11 bases between. The CDR3 is CASSQFSGSEQFF. The CDR3 nucleotides read TGCGCCAGCAGCCAATTTAGCGGTAGTGAGCAGTTCTTC.

The chain joins TRBV19 to TRBJ1-2; D possibly corresponds to TRBD1 (6 bases). V was trimmed by 4 bases and J by 8 bases, leaving 23 bases between them. CDR3 length equals 16 residues. In germline, CDR1 is LNHDA, CDR2 SQIVND (reference sequence). CDR3 sequence: CASSTPNPPYREGYTF. CDR3 in DNA: TGTGCCAGTAGTACCCCAAATCCTCCCTACAGGGAAGGCTACACCTTC.

The chain joins TRBV5-6 to TRBJ2-2; TRBD1 might be the D (5 bases). Germline CDR1 and CDR2: SGHDT and YYEEEE. Between the trimmed V and J ends, which lost 0 bases and 1 base, there was a span of 7 bases. CDR3 length: 15 residues. The CDR3 bases are TGTGCCAGCAGCTTGGTCGGACAGAACACCGGGGAGCTGTTTTTT. This sequence encodes CASSLVGQNTGELFF.

This chain uses TRBV5-1 with TRBJ2-5; the D is unclear. Germline CDR1 reads SGHRS; CDR2 reads YFSETQ. V was cut by 4 bases and J by 4 bases, with 14 bases left in between. This CDR3 is built from 14 residues. DNA of the CDR3: TGCGCCAGCAGCGCTAAAGGGTGGGGAGAGACCCAGTACTTC. Translated, it gives CASSAKGWGETQYF. The variable domain in full, completed from reference TRBV5-1 and TRBJ2-5, reads KAGVTQTPRYLIKTRGQQVTLSCSPISGHRSVSWYQQTPGQGLQFLFEYFSETQRNKGNFPGRFSGRQFSNSRSEMNVSTLELGDSALYLCASSAKGWGETQYFGPGTRLLVL.

J is TRBJ2-1 and V is TRBV4-3; TRBD2 matches at 7 bases. The CDR3 length is 13 residues. Trimming took 0 bases from V and 15 from J; bases not matched to a gene: 8. In germline, CDR1 is LGHNA, CDR2 YSLEER. CDR3 coding DNA: TGCGCCAGCAGCCAAGAACTAGGGAGGGTAATGTTCTTC. Translated: CASSQELGRVMFF.

In this sample, this clone turned up once. The V gene is TRBV6-5, the J gene TRBJ1-3; the D is unclear. Looked up from germline, CDR1 is MNHEY and CDR2 is SVGAGI. The CDR3 is made up of 15 amino acids. The V and J ends lost 2 bases and 0 bases respectively, with 8 bases between them. Written as DNA, the CDR3 is TGTGCCAGCAGTTACCGTCCCCTCTCTGGAAACACCATATATTTT. It specifies CASSYRPLSGNTIYF.

This clone was picked up one time. The chain has TRBV25-1 and TRBJ1-6; the match to TRBD1 covers 7 bases. CDR3 length equals 14 residues. The germline V gene encodes CDR1 MGHDK and CDR2 SYGVNS. V dropped 2 bases and J dropped 9; count of bases not matched to a gene: 4. The CDR3 nucleotides read TGTGCCAGCAGTGAACACACAGGGGTTTCACCCCTCCACTTT. Its translation is CASSEHTGVSPLHF.

This clone has more than one count but fewer than ten. The chain employs TRBV4-2 and TRBJ2-6; the match to TRBD1 covers 7 bases. The CDR3 covers 18 residues. With V trimmed by 1 base and J by 3 bases, 9 bases remained unmatched. Germline V gene lookup returns CDR1 LGHNA and CDR2 YNFKEQ. CDR3 in amino acids: CASSQGDSPLDGANVLTF. The CDR3 nucleotides are TGTGCCAGCAGCCAAGGGGACAGCCCTTTAGATGGGGCCAACGTCCTGACTTTC.

The chain carries TRBV21-1 and TRBJ2-3; the table's D gene call, TRBD2, was not cross checked with the DNA. TRBV21-1 is a listed pseudogene. The CDR3 sequence is 16 residues long. The CDR3 spells CASSKDREPPRYTQYF. As DNA, the CDR3 is TGTGCCAGCAGCAAAGATCGGGAACCACCCCGGTATACGCAGTATTTT.

The rearrangement uses TRBV28 and TRBJ2-6, with D uncertain. The CDR3 is 19 residues long. Trimming removed 1 base from V and 1 base from J, with 17 bases in between. CDR1 and CDR2 (germline): MDHEN, SYDVKM. The CDR3 loop reads CASSLSAVWGLSGANVLTF. CDR3 nucleotide sequence: TGTGCCAGCAGTTTATCGGCAGTATGGGGTCTTTCTGGGGCCAACGTCCTGACTTTC.

The chain uses TRBV28 and TRBJ2-1; TRBD2 matches at 12 bases. Germline CDR1 and CDR2: MDHEN and SYDVKM. The CDR3 totals 18 residues. The V segment lost 6 bases and the J segment 1 base; nucleotides outside the gene matches: 10. The CDR3 region has the DNA TGTGCCAGCAGCACACTAGCGGGGGGACAACTATCCTACAATGAGCAGTTCTTC. As protein: CASSTLAGGQLSYNEQFF.

This rearrangement joins TRBV6-6 to TRBJ2-1; 7 bases are shared with TRBD2. Losses at the gene ends were 4 bases for V and 3 bases for J; bases not matched to a gene: 9. The CDR3 is 16 amino acids. CDR1 MNHNY and CDR2 SVGAGI come from the germline V gene (reference sequence). CDR3: CASSSKGLDYYNEQFF. In nucleotides, the CDR3 is TGTGCCAGCAGTTCCAAAGGACTAGATTACTACAATGAGCAGTTCTTC.

This clone was counted a few times. The J gene is TRBJ1-5, the V gene TRBV2; no clear D. This CDR3 comprises 15 residues. Germline V CDR1 and CDR2: SNHLY, FYNNEI. V shed 3 bases and J shed 1 base, with 10 bases lying between them. The CDR3 reads CASSDRRMSNQPQHF. For the CDR3, the DNA is TGTGCCAGCAGTGACCGCAGGATGAGCAATCAGCCCCAGCATTTT.

The CDR3 loop reads CASKRSGTLNEKLFF. The CDR3 region has the DNA TGTGCCTCCAAAAGATCCGGGACACTTAATGAAAAACTGTTTTTT. The chain carries TRBV2 and TRBJ1-4; maybe TRBD1 (6 bases). Germline V gives CDR1 SNHLY, CDR2 FYNNEI. There are 15 residues in the CDR3. The ends were cut back, 11 bases at V and 4 bases at J, with 20 bases in the middle.

This chain connects TRBV5-1 to TRBJ2-3; D may be TRBD2 (6 bases). The CDR3 consists of 16 residues. The germline V gene encodes CDR1 SGHRS and CDR2 YFSETQ. The V gene lost 2 bases and the J gene lost 0 bases, with 13 bases spanning the gap. CDR3: CASSLLGTLSTDTQYF. Here the CDR3 DNA reads TGCGCCAGCAGCTTATTAGGGACTCTAAGCACAGATACGCAGTATTTT.

This sequence joins TRBV5-4 and TRBJ2-3, with D maybe TRBD2 (7 bases). Germline assignment: CDR1 SGHNT and CDR2 YYREEE (reference sequence). The CDR3 sequence is 15 residues long. The V end lost 1 base, the J end lost 4 bases, and 13 bases lay between the germline ends. CDR3: CASSLFGGRPDTQYF. CDR3 nucleotide sequence: TGTGCCAGCAGCTTGTTCGGGGGGCGCCCAGATACGCAGTATTTT.

This CDR3 reads CASSGVRNLADTQYF. The CDR3 DNA reads TGTGCCAGCAGTGGAGTACGGAACCTGGCAGATACGCAGTATTTT. The chain links TRBV6-5 to TRBJ2-3, with unresolved D. Looked up from germline, CDR1 is MNHEY and CDR2 is SVGAGI. Trimming stripped 5 bases from V and 4 bases from J, with 16 bases between. This CDR3 comprises 15 residues.

The V call is TRBV19, the J call TRBJ1-2, with a tentative D call TRBD1 (5 bases). The ends were cut back, 6 bases at V and 8 bases at J, with 16 bases in the middle. CDR1 LNHDA and CDR2 SQIVND come from the germline V gene (reference sequence). The CDR3 is 13 amino acids. The DNA for the CDR3 is TGTGCCAGTAGCTCAAGGGGATATCAGGGCTACACCTTC. Its translation: CASSSRGYQGYTF.

V usage is TRBV10-3 and J usage is TRBJ2-3; 7 bases are shared with TRBD2. The CDR3 extends over 16 amino acids. After removal of 10 bases from V and 1 base from J, the junction contained 14 bases not matched to a gene. Looked up from germline, CDR1 is ENHRY and CDR2 is SYGVKD. CDR3 in DNA: TGTGCCAGTCAAGCGGGAATGCGTCATCGCACAGATACGCAGTATTTT. Protein sequence: CASQAGMRHRTDTQYF.

As DNA, the CDR3 is TGTGCCAGCACGCCCCCGGGCTGGGAGACCCAGTACTTC. Its protein is CASTPPGWETQYF. The chain carries TRBV6-5 and TRBJ2-5; D is undetermined. The V gene lost 7 bases and the J gene lost 5 bases, with 14 bases spanning the gap. The CDR3 runs 13 residues. Germline CDR1 and CDR2: MNHEY and SVGAGI.

In this sample, this clone turned up a few times. The chain uses TRBV19 and TRBJ1-1, with D perhaps matching TRBD1 (5 bases). Trimming shortened V by 3 bases and J by 10 bases, and 15 bases separated the two germline ends. Germline lookup yields CDR1 LNHDA and CDR2 SQIVND (reference sequence). The CDR3 sequence is 13 residues long. CDR3 sequence (DNA): TGTGCCAGTAGTATTCGGGTACAGGTTCCAGCTTTCTTT. Translation: CASSIRVQVPAFF.

This clone was found a few times. The V gene is TRBV2, the J gene TRBJ1-1; D not resolved. Germline V CDR1 and CDR2: SNHLY, FYNNEI. The CDR3 consists of 18 residues. V was clipped by 6 bases and J by 6 bases, with 29 bases between them. CDR3 sequence reads: CASSEPSQSLALRSEAFF. The CDR3 DNA is TGTGCCAGCAGCGAACCCAGTCAGTCCCTGGCCCTGAGGTCTGAAGCTTTCTTT.

The genes are TRBV28 and TRBJ1-5; tentatively, D is TRBD1 (5 bases). The CDR3 loop spans 14 amino acids. CDR1 and CDR2 (germline): MDHEN, SYDVKM. V lost 5 bases and J 6 bases, leaving 14 bases between the germline ends. CDR3 sequence reads: CASSGGGVSQPQHF. The CDR3 coding sequence is TGTGCCAGCAGTGGGGGTGGGGTCTCTCAGCCCCAGCATTTT.

The chain links TRBV23-1 to TRBJ1-5; 8 bases are shared with TRBD1. TRBV23-1 is placed among ORFs of uncertain function. The CDR3 spans 17 residues. With 1 base clipped from V and 9 bases from J, the junction kept 14 bases outside the gene matches. DNA for the CDR3: TGCGCCAGCAGTCAATACCGGACAGGGACCAAAAGATGGCCCCAGCATTTT. It yields the protein CASSQYRTGTKRWPQHF.

The chain employs TRBV11-3 and TRBJ2-1, with 7 positions matching TRBD1. In germline, CDR1 is SGHNT, CDR2 YENEEA. The J segment lost 3 bases and the V segment lost 5 bases, leaving 1 base of the junction unmatched. CDR3 length: 13 amino acids. The CDR3 DNA reads TGTGCCAGCAGCCGGACAGGCTACAATGAGCAGTTCTTC. This sequence encodes CASSRTGYNEQFF.

This chain joins TRBV19 and TRBJ2-2; perhaps TRBD2 as D (6 bases). The V gene's germline CDR1 is LNHDA and CDR2 SQIVND (reference sequence). There are 14 residues in the CDR3. V was pared by 3 bases and J by 5 bases, with 10 bases between. The CDR3 spells CASSMGLVTGELFF. In nucleotides, the CDR3 is TGTGCCAGTAGTATGGGACTTGTGACCGGGGAGCTGTTTTTT. Combining the CDR3 with reference TRBV19 and TRBJ2-2 gives the whole variable domain DGGITQSPKYLFRKEGQNVTLSCEQNLNHDAMYWYRQDPGQGLRLIYYSQIVNDFQKGDIAEGYSVSREKKESFPLTVTSAQKNPTAFYLCASSMGLVTGELFFGEGSRLTVL.